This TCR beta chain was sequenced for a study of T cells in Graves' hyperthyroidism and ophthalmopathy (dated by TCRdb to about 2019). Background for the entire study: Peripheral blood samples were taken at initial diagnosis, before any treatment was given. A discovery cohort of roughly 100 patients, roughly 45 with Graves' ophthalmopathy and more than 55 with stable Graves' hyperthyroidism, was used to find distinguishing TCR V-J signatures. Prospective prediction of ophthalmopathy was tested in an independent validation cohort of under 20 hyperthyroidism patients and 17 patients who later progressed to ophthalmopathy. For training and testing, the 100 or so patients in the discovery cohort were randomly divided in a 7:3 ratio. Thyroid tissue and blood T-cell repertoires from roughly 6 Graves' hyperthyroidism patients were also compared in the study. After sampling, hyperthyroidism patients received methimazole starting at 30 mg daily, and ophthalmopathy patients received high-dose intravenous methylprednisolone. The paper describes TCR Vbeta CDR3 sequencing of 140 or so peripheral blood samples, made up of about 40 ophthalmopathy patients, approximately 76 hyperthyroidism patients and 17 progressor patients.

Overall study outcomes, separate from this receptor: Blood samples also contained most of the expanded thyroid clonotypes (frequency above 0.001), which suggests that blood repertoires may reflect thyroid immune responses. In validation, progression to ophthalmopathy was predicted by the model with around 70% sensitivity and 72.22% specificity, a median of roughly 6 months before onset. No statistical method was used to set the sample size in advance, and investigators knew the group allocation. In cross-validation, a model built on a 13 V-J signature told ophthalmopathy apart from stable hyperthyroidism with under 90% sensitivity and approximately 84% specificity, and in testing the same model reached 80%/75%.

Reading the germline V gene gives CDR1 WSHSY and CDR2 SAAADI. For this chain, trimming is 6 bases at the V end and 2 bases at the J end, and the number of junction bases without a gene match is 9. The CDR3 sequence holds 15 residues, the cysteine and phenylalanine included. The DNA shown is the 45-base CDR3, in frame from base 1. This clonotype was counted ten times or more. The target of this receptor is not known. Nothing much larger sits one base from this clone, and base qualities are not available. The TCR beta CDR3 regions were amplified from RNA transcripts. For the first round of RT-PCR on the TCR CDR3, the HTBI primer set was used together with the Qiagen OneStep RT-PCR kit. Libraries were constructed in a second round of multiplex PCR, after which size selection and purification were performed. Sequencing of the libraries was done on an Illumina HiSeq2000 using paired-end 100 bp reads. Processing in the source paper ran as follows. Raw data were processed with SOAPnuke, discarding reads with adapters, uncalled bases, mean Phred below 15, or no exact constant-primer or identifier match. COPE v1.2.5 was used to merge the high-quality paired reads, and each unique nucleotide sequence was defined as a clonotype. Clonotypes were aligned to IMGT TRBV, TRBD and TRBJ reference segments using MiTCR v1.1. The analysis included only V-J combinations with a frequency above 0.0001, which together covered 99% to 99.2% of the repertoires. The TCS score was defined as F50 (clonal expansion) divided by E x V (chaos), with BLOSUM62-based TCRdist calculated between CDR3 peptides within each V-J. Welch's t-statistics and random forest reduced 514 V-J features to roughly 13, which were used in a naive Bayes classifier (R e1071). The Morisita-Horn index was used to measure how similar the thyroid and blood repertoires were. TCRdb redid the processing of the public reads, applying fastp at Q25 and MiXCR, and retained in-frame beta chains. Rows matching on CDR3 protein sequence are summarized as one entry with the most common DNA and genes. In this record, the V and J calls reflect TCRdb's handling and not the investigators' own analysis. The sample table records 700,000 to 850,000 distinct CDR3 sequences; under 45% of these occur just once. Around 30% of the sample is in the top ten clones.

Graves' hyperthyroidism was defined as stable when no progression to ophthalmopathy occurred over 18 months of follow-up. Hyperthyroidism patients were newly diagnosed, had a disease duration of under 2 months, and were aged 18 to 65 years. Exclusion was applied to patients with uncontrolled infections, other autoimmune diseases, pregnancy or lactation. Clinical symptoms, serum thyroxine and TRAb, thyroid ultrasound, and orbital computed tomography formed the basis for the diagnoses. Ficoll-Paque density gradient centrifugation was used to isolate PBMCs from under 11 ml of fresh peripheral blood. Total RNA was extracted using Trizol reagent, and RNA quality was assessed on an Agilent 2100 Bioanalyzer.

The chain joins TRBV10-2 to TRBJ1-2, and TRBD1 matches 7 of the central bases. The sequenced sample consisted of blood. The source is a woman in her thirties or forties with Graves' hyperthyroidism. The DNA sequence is TGCGCCAGCAGCGACGCACTACAGGGGAACTATGGCTACACCTTC. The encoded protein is CASSDALQGNYGYTF.